The 17 T cell receptor beta chains reported below all come from one sample, sequenced in a study of technical replicates of blood from a few donors. Libraries were prepared by immunoSEQ multiplex PCR; TCRdb keeps only in-frame clonotypes and omits some of them. The sample carries tens of thousands of clones, nearly 95% recorded once. Sequenced: T cells isolated from PBMCs. The receptor source for this set is a human donor in good health.

The V and J genes are TRBV14 and TRBJ1-1, with TRBD1 matching 7 bases. The trim removed 1 base at V and 0 bases at J, leaving 11 bases unmatched. This CDR3 contains 18 residues. The V gene's germline CDR1 is SGHDN and CDR2 FVKESK. The CDR3 coding sequence is TGTGCCAGCAGCCAAGTTCTCCCAGGGGGATTTATGAACACTGAAGCTTTCTTT. This codes for CASSQVLPGGFMNTEAFF.

The chain recombines TRBV4-2 with TRBJ2-7; D is ambiguous. The CDR3 runs 13 residues. Germline lookup yields CDR1 LGHNA and CDR2 YNFKEQ. V was pared by 4 bases and J by 6 bases, with 13 bases between. The CDR3 region is CASSPRAGSEQYF. The CDR3 region has the DNA TGTGCCAGCAGCCCACGCGCCGGGTCCGAGCAGTACTTC.

The chain recombines TRBV7-9 with TRBJ1-1, with D perhaps matching TRBD1 (5 bases). CDR3 length equals 15 residues. Germline loops: CDR1 SEHNR, CDR2 FQNEAQ (reference sequence). V dropped 2 bases and J dropped 2 bases, with 12 bases sitting between them. Written as DNA, the CDR3 is TGTGCCAGCAGCTTAACCGGACACCGAAACACTGAAGCTTTCTTT. This gives the protein CASSLTGHRNTEAFF.

The gene calls are TRBV28 and TRBJ2-3, with 9 bases matching TRBD2. CDR3 length: 14 amino acids. CDR1 is MDHEN and CDR2 is SYDVKM in the germline V gene. V lost 3 bases, J lost 5 bases, and 3 bases stayed unmatched. The CDR3 DNA sequence: TGTGCCAGCAGTTTGGGACTAGCAATAGATACGCAGTATTTT. Translated: CASSLGLAIDTQYF.

This sequence joins TRBV4-1 and TRBJ1-4, with D unclear. Germline assignment: CDR1 MGHRA and CDR2 YSYEKL. The V and J ends lost 0 bases and 7 bases respectively, with 12 bases between them. The length of the CDR3 is 15 residues. In nucleotides, the CDR3 is TGCGCCAGCAGCCAAGAATGGGAAGGAGGTGAAAAACTGTTTTTT. Encoded protein: CASSQEWEGGEKLFF.

This clone has more than one count but fewer than ten. V is TRBV27 and J is TRBJ2-7; D is ambiguous. The germline V and J ends were trimmed by 5 bases and 0 bases, with 2 bases remaining between them. Germline assignment: CDR1 MNHEY and CDR2 SMNVEV (reference sequence). The CDR3 runs 11 residues. CDR3 region: CASSLSYEQYF. CDR3 sequence (DNA): TGTGCCAGCAGTCTCTCCTACGAGCAGTACTTC.

This chain connects TRBV6-5 to TRBJ2-7; TRBD1 agrees at 7 bases. Germline values: CDR1 MNHEY, CDR2 SVGAGI. The CDR3 is made up of 15 amino acids. The J segment lost 0 bases and the V segment lost 7 bases, leaving 9 bases of the junction unmatched. The CDR3 nucleotides read TGTGCCAGCACCCATCGGGCAGGGGGCTCCTACGAGCAGTACTTC. It encodes CASTHRAGGSYEQYF.

V gene TRBV18 combines with J gene TRBJ1-1; tentatively, D is TRBD1 (6 bases). Per germline, CDR1 KGHSH and CDR2 LQKENI. CDR3 length equals 13 residues. Between the trimmed V and J ends, which lost 6 bases and 2 bases, there was a span of 10 bases. In nucleotides, the CDR3 is TGTGCCAGCTCGCTGGACAGAAACACTGAAGCTTTCTTT. This sequence encodes CASSLDRNTEAFF.

The gene calls are TRBV18 and TRBJ2-3; D is possibly TRBD2 (6 bases). The germline V gene encodes CDR1 KGHSH and CDR2 LQKENI. The CDR3 loop spans 14 amino acids. Deletions cut 3 bases from V and 2 bases from J, with 9 bases between. CDR3 DNA: TGTGCCAGCTCACCGGCGGGGCACACAGATACGCAGTATTTT. It specifies CASSPAGHTDTQYF.

The chain links TRBV5-1 to TRBJ2-1, with D tentatively TRBD2 (5 bases). Germline CDR1 is SGHRS and CDR2 is YFSETQ. The CDR3 is made up of 15 amino acids. The V and J ends lost 0 bases and 7 bases respectively, with 14 bases between them. The CDR3 DNA reads as TGCGCCAGCAGCTTGGAGGGTCGGGGTGCGAATGAGCAGTTCTTC. This codes for CASSLEGRGANEQFF.

The CDR3 sequence: CASSRPSDRREETQYF. CDR3 DNA: TGTGCCAGCAGCAGACCCTCTGACAGGCGTGAGGAGACCCAGTACTTC. This rearrangement joins TRBV28 to TRBJ2-5, with D tentatively TRBD1 (6 bases). CDR1 is MDHEN and CDR2 is SYDVKM in the germline V gene. The CDR3 is made up of 16 amino acids. V was cut by 6 bases and J by 5 bases, with 22 bases left in between. The full variable domain, rest sourced from reference TRBV28 and TRBJ2-5, is DVKVTQSSRYLVKRTGEKVFLECVQDMDHENMFWYRQDPGLGLRLIYFSYDVKMKEKGDIPEGYSVSREKKERFSLILESASTNQTSMYLCASSRPSDRREETQYFGPGTRLLVL.

The V call is TRBV6-5, the J call TRBJ1-1; TRBD1 matches 8 bases. Germline CDR1 reads MNHEY; CDR2 reads SVGAGI. The V segment lost 9 bases and the J segment 3 bases; nucleotides outside the gene matches: 12. The CDR3 is 15 residues long. The CDR3 region has the DNA TGTGCCAGGACAGGGGTTCTCCAGCGGTACACTGAAGCTTTCTTT. Encoded protein: CARTGVLQRYTEAFF.

V usage is TRBV19 and J usage is TRBJ2-7, with 7 bases identical to TRBD2. V shed 9 bases, J shed 2 bases, and the junction held 10 bases outside the gene matches. The CDR3 has 14 residues. CDR1 and CDR2 from the germline V gene are LNHDA and SQIVND (reference sequence). The CDR3 loop is CASTLADTPYEQYF. CDR3 sequence (DNA): TGTGCCAGCACCCTAGCGGATACCCCCTACGAGCAGTACTTC.

Of note for this clone: Additional DNA sequences in this sample encode the identical CDR3. J is TRBJ2-7 and V is TRBV28, with D possibly TRBD1 on 5 matching bases. The CDR3 extends over 13 amino acids. V was shortened by 5 bases and J by 2 bases, with 10 bases between the two germline ends. Germline CDR1 and CDR2: MDHEN and SYDVKM. The CDR3 here is CASSLDSPYEQYF. DNA of the CDR3: TGTGCCAGCAGTCTCGACAGCCCCTACGAGCAGTACTTC.

The chain is built from TRBV29-1 and TRBJ1-6; maybe TRBD1 (6 bases). Per germline, CDR1 SQVTM and CDR2 ANQGSEA. V lost 7 bases to trimming and J lost 13 bases, with 11 bases between them. The CDR3 has 10 amino acids. CDR3 in DNA: TGCAGCGCTTACAGGGTTCCCCTCCACTTT. It translates to CSAYRVPLHF.

The chain carries TRBV27 and TRBJ2-7; D perhaps matches TRBD1 (6 bases). The CDR3 spans 14 residues. V was shortened by 4 bases and J by 3 bases, with 13 bases between the two germline ends. From germline, CDR1 is MNHEY and CDR2 SMNVEV (reference sequence). The CDR3 coding sequence is TGTGCCAGCAGTTCAGGGGCAACGCGCTACGAGCAGTACTTC. Its translation: CASSSGATRYEQYF.

V and J are TRBV23-1 and TRBJ2-2, with 8 bases identical to TRBD1. TRBV23-1 falls under the ORF class, with uncertain function. With V trimmed by 5 bases and J by 3 bases, 5 bases remained unmatched. The CDR3 runs 15 residues. This chain's CDR3 is CASSWTGWDTGELFF. The CDR3 bases are TGCGCCAGCAGTTGGACAGGGTGGGACACCGGGGAGCTGTTTTTT.